Below, one T cell receptor beta chain is given with its context. Its antigen is unidentified. The data derive from a study of blood T cells in healthy people across ages. With V trimmed by 0 bases and J by 3 bases, 4 bases remained unmatched. This CDR3 has 16 residues. Germline V gives CDR1 LGHNA, CDR2 YNFKEQ. A sample-barcoded 5' primer and a J-beta primer mix were used in a second PCR of roughly 7 to 11 cycles. Each sample yielded at least 3 million CDR3-containing paired-end reads. TCRdb recomputed calls from the 5' RACE reads with MiXCR, one row per CDR3 protein. The sample has 800,000 to 1,000,000 distinct CDR3 sequences; 45% to 50% are singletons. Whole-study findings and limits: Naive CD4+ cell counts and diversity both ran higher in long-lived than in aged donors.

V gene TRBV4-2 combines with J gene TRBJ2-3; 9 nucleotides align to TRBD2. The sample was blood. The sequence was collected from a man aged 25-40 years in good health. Here the CDR3 DNA reads TGTGCCAGCAGCCAAGATCCTAGCGGGGTAACAGATACGCAGTATTTT. Translating gives CASSQDPSGVTDTQYF.